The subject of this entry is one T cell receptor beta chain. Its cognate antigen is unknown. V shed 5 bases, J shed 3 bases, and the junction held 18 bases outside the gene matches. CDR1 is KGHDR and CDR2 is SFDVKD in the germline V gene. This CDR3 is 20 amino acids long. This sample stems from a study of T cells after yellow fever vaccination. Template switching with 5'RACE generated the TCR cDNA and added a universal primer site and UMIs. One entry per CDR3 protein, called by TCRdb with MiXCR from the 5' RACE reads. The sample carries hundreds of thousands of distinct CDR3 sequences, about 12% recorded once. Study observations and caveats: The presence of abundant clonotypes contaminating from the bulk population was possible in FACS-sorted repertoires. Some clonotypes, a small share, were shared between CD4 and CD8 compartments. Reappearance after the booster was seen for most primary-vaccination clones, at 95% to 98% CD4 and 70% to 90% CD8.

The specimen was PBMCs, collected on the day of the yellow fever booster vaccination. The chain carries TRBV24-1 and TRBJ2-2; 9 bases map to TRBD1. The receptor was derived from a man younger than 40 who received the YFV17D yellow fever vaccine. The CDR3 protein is CATSGRPGQGSSFDTGELFF. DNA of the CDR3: TGTGCCACCAGTGGGCGACCGGGACAGGGTTCGAGTTTTGACACCGGGGAGCTGTTTTTT.